Listed below are T cell receptor beta chains from one sample, sequenced in a study of regulatory T cells in long-lasting Graves disease. A single record per CDR3 protein comes from TCRdb applying MiXCR to the multiplex PCR reads. This sample has 400,000 to 500,000 distinct CDR3 sequences; about 17% occur once, and the top ten carry roughly 10%. These data were also filed under a second study, of T cells in Graves' hyperthyroidism and ophthalmopathy.

Here the sequenced sample was peripheral blood mononuclear cells (PBMCs), taken at new diagnosis, from a patient treated with antithyroid drugs. These receptors came from a young woman with Graves disease. CDR3s include the opening cysteine and the closing phenylalanine or tryptophan. The D gene is left open where the match is weak. A clone size is listed for some rows: how often the clone was seen (once, few, many), or a class if it is expanded.

CDR3 length	clone size	V gene	J gene	D gene	CDR3 protein	CDR3 DNA
14	many	TRBV2	TRBJ1-2	.	CASTLVLDLSGYTF	TGTGCCAGCACCTTAGTGTTAGACCTCTCCGGCTACACCTTC
15	.	TRBV19	TRBJ2-6	.	CASSLVAAGANVLTF	TGTGCCAGTAGCCTGGTCGCGGCTGGGGCCAACGTCCTGACTTTC
15	.	TRBV9	TRBJ2-7	.	CASSVQGLSSYEQYF	TGTGCCAGCAGCGTACAGGGGTTAAGCTCCTACGAGCAGTACTTC
13	many	TRBV12-3/TRBV12-4	TRBJ2-3	.	CASTVRGADTQYF	TGTGCCAGCACCGTTCGGGGGGCGGATACGCAGTATTTT
14	many	TRBV30	TRBJ2-1	.	CAGQISGTYNEQFF	TGTGCCGGCCAAATTAGCGGAACTTACAATGAGCAGTTCTTC
15	few	TRBV7-2	TRBJ2-7	.	CASSSYRDVSYGQYF	TGTGCCAGCAGCTCATACCGGGACGTATCCTACGGGCAGTACTTC
13	.	TRBV20-1	TRBJ1-6	.	CSAGSQGGSPLHF	TGCAGTGCTGGATCGCAGGGCGGTTCACCCCTCCACTTT
12	many	TRBV11-2	TRBJ2-1	.	CASRFFDAQQFF	TGTGCCAGCCGATTTTTTGACGCGCAGCAGTTCTTC
16	few	TRBV4-1	TRBJ2-7	.	CASSLIGGMSTYEQYF	TGCGCCAGCAGCCTAATTGGAGGGATGTCCACCTACGAGCAGTACTTC
11	many	TRBV20-1	TRBJ2-5	.	CSARVGETQYF	TGCAGTGCTAGGGTGGGCGAGACCCAGTACTTC